Below, one TCR beta chain is given with its context. Its antigen remains unidentified. The sample is drawn from a study of early T cells in non-severe SARS-CoV-2 infection. Overall study findings and caveats: Matching against VDJdb likely underestimated virus-specific expansions, favoring anti-spike CD8.

In the library, individual cDNA molecules carried attached unique molecular identifiers. TCRdb re-analysed the 5' RACE reads in MiXCR, keeping a single row per CDR3 protein. The repertoire holds around 33,000 distinct CDR3 sequences, with over 4.5% as singletons. V lost 2 bases and J lost 6, with 20 bases in between. This CDR3 comprises 16 residues. Germline V gives CDR1 MGHRA, CDR2 YSYEKL. V is TRBV4-1 and J is TRBJ2-7; a weak D match, TRBD2 (6 bases). Material: whole blood. This TCR was sampled from an adult who was a healthcare worker with PCR-confirmed SARS-CoV-2 infection or an uninfected control (not recorded which). Here the CDR3 reads CASSQKSTVGRGEQYF. In nucleotides, the CDR3 is TGCGCCAGCAGCCAAAAGTCGACGGTCGGGCGGGGCGAGCAGTACTTC.